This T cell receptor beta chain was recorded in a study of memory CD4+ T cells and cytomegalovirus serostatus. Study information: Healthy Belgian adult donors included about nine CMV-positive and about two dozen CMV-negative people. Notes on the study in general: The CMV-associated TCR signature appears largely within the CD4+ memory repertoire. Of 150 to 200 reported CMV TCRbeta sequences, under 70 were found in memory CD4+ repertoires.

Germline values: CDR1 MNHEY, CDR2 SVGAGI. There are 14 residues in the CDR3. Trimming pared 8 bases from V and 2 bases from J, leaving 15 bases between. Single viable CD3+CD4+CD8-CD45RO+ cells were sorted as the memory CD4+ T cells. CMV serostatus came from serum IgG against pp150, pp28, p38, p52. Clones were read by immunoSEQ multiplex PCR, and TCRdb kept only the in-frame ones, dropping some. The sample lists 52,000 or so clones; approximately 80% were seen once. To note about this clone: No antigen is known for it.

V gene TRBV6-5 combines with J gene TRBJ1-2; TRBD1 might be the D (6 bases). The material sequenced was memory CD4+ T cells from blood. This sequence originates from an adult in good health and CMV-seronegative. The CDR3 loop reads CASGGGENNYGYTF. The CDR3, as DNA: TGTGCCAGCGGAGGGGGGGAAAACAACTATGGCTACACCTTC.